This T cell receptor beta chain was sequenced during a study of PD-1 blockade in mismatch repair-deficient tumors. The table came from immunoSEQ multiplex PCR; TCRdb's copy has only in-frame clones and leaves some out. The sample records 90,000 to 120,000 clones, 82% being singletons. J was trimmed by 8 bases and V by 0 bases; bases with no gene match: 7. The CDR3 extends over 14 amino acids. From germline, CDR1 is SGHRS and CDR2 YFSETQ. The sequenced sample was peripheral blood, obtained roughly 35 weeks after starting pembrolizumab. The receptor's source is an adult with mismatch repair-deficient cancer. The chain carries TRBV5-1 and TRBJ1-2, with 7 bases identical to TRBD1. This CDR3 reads CASSLDPAQGGYTF. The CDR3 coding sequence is TGCGCCAGCAGCTTGGATCCGGCACAGGGGGGCTACACCTTC.